The rows below give T cell receptor beta chains drawn from one sample of a study of molecular identifiers for immune sequencing clone quantification. TCRdb analysed the PCR reads with MiXCR anew, one entry per CDR3 protein. The profile shows around 470,000 distinct CDR3 sequences, roughly 26% of them singletons. Sample: naive CD8+ T cells from blood, with Jurkat cell RNA spiked in. The receptors were sampled from a human donor in good health. Some libraries in this study had Jurkat cell RNA spiked in. Each CDR3 is given with its conserved first and last residue. The order of the fields is clone size, J gene, D gene, V gene, CDR3 protein, CDR3 DNA. The D gene is left open where the match is weak. Only part of the rows carry a size: once, few, many, or a class if the clone is expanded.

few	TRBJ2-7	TRBD1	TRBV28	CASRPSTGAYEQYF	TGTGCCAGCAGACCTAGCACAGGGGCCTACGAGCAGTACTTC
-	TRBJ2-7	TRBD2	TRBV6-2/TRBV6-3	CASSSGTSGRFQTYEQYF	TGTGCCAGCAGCTCCGGGACTAGCGGGAGGTTCCAAACCTACGAGCAGTACTTC
-	TRBJ2-7	-	TRBV6-2/TRBV6-3	CASSSARGAGDPYEQYF	TGTGCCAGCAGTTCCGCCCGGGGGGCGGGAGACCCCTACGAGCAGTACTTC
-	TRBJ2-5	-	TRBV30	CAWSVRQGSTQETQYF	TGTGCCTGGAGTGTACGGCAGGGGAGTACGCAAGAGACCCAGTACTTC
few	TRBJ2-2	-	TRBV4-3	CASSRWMAGELFF	TGCGCCAGCAGTAGGTGGATGGCCGGGGAGCTGTTTTTT
-	TRBJ1-1	-	TRBV29-1	CSEDSGITEALF	TGCAGCGAGGACAGTGGGATCACTGAAGCTCTCTTT
-	TRBJ1-6	-	TRBV27	CASSLLGVEGVFRSPLHF	TGTGCCAGCAGTTTATTGGGGGTCGAAGGGGTATTTCGTTCACCCCTCCACTTT
-	TRBJ2-3	TRBD2	TRBV7-6	CASSLYSGRVPDTQYF	TGTGCCAGCAGCTTATATAGCGGGAGGGTCCCAGATACGCAGTATTTT
-	TRBJ1-1	-	TRBV6-5	CASRNEGDTEAFF	TGTGCCAGCAGAAACGAGGGGGACACTGAAGCTTTCTTT
many	TRBJ1-1	-	TRBV5-5	CASSQAWTGLAEAFF	TGTGCCAGCAGCCAAGCTTGGACGGGGCTTGCTGAAGCTTTCTTT
many	TRBJ2-6	TRBD2	TRBV6-5	CASTEGGTLSGANVLTF	TGTGCCAGCACCGAGGGAGGGACCCTCTCTGGGGCCAACGTCCTGACTTTC
many	TRBJ1-5	-	TRBV6-2/TRBV6-3	CASSFSGTMTNSNQPQHF	TGTGCCAGCAGCTTCTCCGGGACCATGACAAATAGCAATCAGCCCCAGCATTTT
-	TRBJ1-6	-	TRBV27	CASRGDRIPKSPLHF	TGTGCCAGCAGAGGAGACAGGATCCCCAAATCACCCCTCCACTTT
-	TRBJ1-3	-	TRBV12-3/TRBV12-4	CASSGTGRPISGNTIYF	TGTGCCAGCAGTGGAACCGGCCGACCGATCTCTGGAAACACCATATATTTT
many	TRBJ1-1	-	TRBV29-1	CSVEVYREGMNTEAFF	TGCAGCGTTGAGGTCTACAGGGAGGGAATGAACACTGAAGCTTTCTTT
few	TRBJ2-2	-	TRBV6-2/TRBV6-3	CATQERWITGELFF	TGTGCCACCCAAGAGCGGTGGATCACCGGGGAGCTGTTTTTT
-	TRBJ2-7	TRBD2	TRBV7-9	CASSSFAGGPYQQYF	TGTGCCAGCAGCTCCTTCGCGGGGGGGCCGTACCAGCAGTACTTC
-	TRBJ1-4	TRBD1	TRBV12-3/TRBV12-4	CVSSFSGQGSEKLFF	TGTGTCAGCAGTTTCTCCGGACAGGGTAGTGAAAAACTGTTTTTT
few	TRBJ2-7	-	TRBV6-2/TRBV6-3	CASTTGFGDYEQYF	TGTGCCAGCACCACAGGGTTCGGGGATTACGAGCAGTACTTC
-	TRBJ1-4	-	TRBV2	CASMAGAATNEKLFF	TGTGCCAGCATGGCAGGGGCCGCAACTAATGAAAAACTGTTTTTT
many	TRBJ1-2	TRBD1	TRBV2	CASRYSTGTDSYGYTF	TGTGCCAGCAGATACTCGACAGGGACGGACTCCTATGGCTACACCTTC
-	TRBJ2-5	TRBD1	TRBV7-9	CASSLPKAQGYQETQYF	TGTGCCAGCAGCCTACCGAAAGCACAGGGGTACCAAGAGACCCAGTACTTC
many	TRBJ2-1	TRBD2	TRBV12-3/TRBV12-4	CASSLGTRSNEQFF	TGTGCCAGCAGTTTAGGGACTAGGAGCAATGAGCAGTTCTTC
-	TRBJ2-2	-	TRBV19	CASSQDSRGPGELFF	TGTGCCAGTAGTCAGGACAGTCGGGGCCCCGGGGAGCTGTTTTTT
-	TRBJ2-5	-	TRBV12-3/TRBV12-4	CASSFLGVGGKETQYF	TGTGCCAGCAGTTTCCTAGGGGTTGGGGGGAAAGAGACCCAGTACTTC
many	TRBJ1-4	-	TRBV29-1	CSVEYGSELFF	TGCAGCGTTGAGTATGGATCGGAACTGTTTTTT
many	TRBJ2-4	-	TRBV12-3/TRBV12-4	CASSFSGHAAKNIQYF	TGTGCCAGCAGCTTTAGCGGACACGCGGCCAAAAACATTCAGTACTTC
-	TRBJ2-1	TRBD1	TRBV5-6	CASSLEDRGNEQFF	TGTGCCAGCAGCTTGGAGGACAGGGGGAATGAGCAGTTCTTC
-	TRBJ2-1	TRBD2	TRBV9	CASSASGTPYNEQFF	TGTGCCAGCAGCGCGAGCGGGACTCCGTACAATGAGCAGTTCTTC
-	TRBJ2-2	-	TRBV19	CASSIPWGVRDHTGELFF	TGTGCCAGTAGTATTCCCTGGGGGGTAAGGGACCACACCGGGGAGCTGTTTTTT
few	TRBJ1-1	TRBD1	TRBV28	CASSPGQGAFF	TGTGCCAGCAGTCCGGGACAGGGGGCTTTCTTT
-	TRBJ2-2	TRBD2	TRBV7-9	CAGSPLAGANGELFF	TGTGCCGGCAGCCCATTGGCGGGAGCAAACGGGGAGCTGTTTTTT
few	TRBJ2-7	TRBD2	TRBV6-2/TRBV6-3	CASSYVLAGARGEQYF	TGTGCCAGCAGTTATGTCCTAGCGGGGGCGCGTGGCGAGCAGTACTTC
few	TRBJ1-4	-	TRBV12-3/TRBV12-4	CASGSSLNEKLFF	TGTGCCAGCGGGAGCAGCCTTAATGAAAAACTGTTTTTT
many	TRBJ1-1	TRBD1	TRBV9	CASSGNREQGEAFF	TGTGCCAGCAGCGGAAACAGAGAACAGGGGGAAGCTTTCTTT
few	TRBJ2-3	TRBD1	TRBV9	CASSPQGGQGYQDTQYF	TGTGCCAGCAGCCCCCAAGGGGGACAGGGTTATCAAGATACGCAGTATTTT
-	TRBJ2-1	TRBD2	TRBV20-1	CSASETSATNEQFF	TGCAGTGCATCGGAGACTAGCGCAACCAATGAGCAGTTCTTC
many	TRBJ1-5	-	TRBV21-1	CASSYTDQPQHF	TGTGCCAGCAGTTACACGGATCAGCCCCAGCATTTT
few	TRBJ2-1	-	TRBV30	CAWSVDYNEQFF	TGTGCCTGGAGTGTAGACTACAATGAGCAGTTCTTC
few	TRBJ2-5	-	TRBV19	CASSINGGVQETQYF	TGTGCCAGTAGTATAAACGGGGGCGTTCAAGAGACCCAGTACTTC
-	TRBJ1-4	-	TRBV28	CASSSLLLSPGEKLFF	TGTGCCAGCAGTTCGCTCCTACTGTCACCCGGGGAAAAACTGTTTTTT
many	TRBJ1-1	-	TRBV7-9	CASSLPPSTEAFF	TGTGCCAGCAGCTTACCCCCGTCGACTGAAGCTTTCTTT
many	TRBJ2-3	TRBD2	TRBV2	CASISGGAVPDTQYF	TGTGCCAGCATTAGCGGGGGGGCCGTCCCAGATACGCAGTATTTT
-	TRBJ1-1	-	TRBV5-5	CASSLVQGWTEAFF	TGTGCCAGCAGCTTGGTTCAGGGATGGACTGAAGCTTTCTTT
many	TRBJ1-4	-	TRBV7-6	CASSLGPDGPDATNEKLFF	TGTGCCAGCAGCTTAGGGCCAGATGGGCCCGATGCAACTAATGAAAAACTGTTTTTT
-	TRBJ2-1	-	TRBV5-1	CASSLAAGYLNEQFF	TGCGCCAGCAGCTTGGCGGCGGGGTATTTGAATGAGCAGTTCTTC
-	TRBJ1-1	-	TRBV5-6	CASSILGHILF	TGTGCCAGCTCAATCCTCGGACACATCCTCTTT
-	TRBJ1-2	-	TRBV13	CASSLGGAGNGYTF	TGTGCCAGCAGCTTAGGAGGGGCCGGCAATGGCTACACCTTC
-	TRBJ2-1	-	TRBV14	CAGSQEQVYNEQFF	TGTGCCGGCAGCCAAGAACAGGTCTACAATGAGCAGTTCTTC
few	TRBJ1-2	TRBD1	TRBV20-1	CSAPQTTGEGGYTF	TGCAGTGCTCCCCAAACCACAGGGGAAGGCGGCTACACCTTC
few	TRBJ2-1	-	TRBV27	CASSLGPPSSYNEQFF	TGTGCCAGCAGTTTAGGACCTCCGAGCTCCTACAATGAGCAGTTCTTC
-	TRBJ2-7	-	TRBV5-5	CASSLEVVYEQYF	TGTGCCAGCAGCTTGGAGGTCGTCTACGAGCAGTACTTC
many	TRBJ2-7	-	TRBV4-3	CASSQDNIAGSEQYF	TGCGCCAGCAGCCAAGATAATATTGCAGGGAGCGAGCAGTACTTC
many	TRBJ1-5	-	TRBV7-2	CASSFSNSNQPQHF	TGTGCCAGCAGCTTCAGTAATAGCAATCAGCCCCAGCATTTT
few	TRBJ2-7	TRBD1	TRBV7-6	CASSPRDRTLHEQYF	TGTGCCAGCAGCCCACGGGACAGGACCTTGCACGAGCAGTACTTC
-	TRBJ1-1	TRBD1	TRBV7-2	CASSFSTGGLNTEAFF	TGTGCCAGCAGCTTCTCGACAGGGGGCTTGAACACTGAAGCTTTCTTT
few	TRBJ2-7	-	TRBV5-1	CASSLVGLYEQYF	TGCGCCAGCAGCTTGGTTGGTCTCTACGAGCAGTACTTC
few	TRBJ2-1	-	TRBV20-1	CSVPGLFIGPVPGEQFF	TGCAGTGTTCCGGGACTCTTCATTGGCCCCGTTCCGGGGGAGCAGTTCTTC
many	TRBJ2-7	-	TRBV6-5	CASSYSIANSYEQYF	TGTGCCAGCAGTTACTCGATTGCTAACTCCTACGAGCAGTACTTC
few	TRBJ1-2	-	TRBV4-1	CASSRDRGGDYGYTF	TGCGCCAGCAGCAGAGATCGGGGGGGGGACTATGGCTACACCTTC